This T cell receptor (beta chain) came from a study of Ad26.COV2.S vaccination and SARS-CoV-2 variants. Study at large: Intramuscularly, Ad26.COV2.S was given either once or twice, 56 days apart.

Produced via immunoSEQ multiplex PCR; TCRdb's table is partial and in-frame only. The sample carries some 350,000 clones, 75% to 90% recorded once. General study findings and limits: Measures of TCR breadth and depth may have fallen short of total T cell responses.

Details on this clone: Its matching antigen is unknown.

Treatment reported: around 19 received Ad26.COV2.S at low or high dose, single or two shots; five or six received placebo; per-sample allocation not given. It was on day 63 after the first vaccine or placebo injection that samples were taken. J gave up 8 bases and V 5 bases, and 0 bases lay outside the gene matches. The CDR3 covers 11 residues. The germline CDR1 and CDR2 sequences are SEHNR and FQNEAQ (reference sequence). The chain has TRBV7-9 and TRBJ2-1; 7 bases align to TRBD2. The sequence was collected from a person between 18 and 65 years old who received the Ad26.COV2.S COVID-19 vaccine or a placebo. The sample here was peripheral blood, taken in a trial of Ad26.COV2.S vaccine versus placebo. This CDR3 reads CASSAGDEQFF. The CDR3 region has the DNA TGTGCCAGCAGCGCGGGGGATGAGCAGTTCTTC.